This T cell receptor (beta chain) was found in a study of T cell responses to AZD1222 COVID-19 vaccine. Looking at the study overall: Second-dose recipients at about 4 or about 12 weeks were treated as one pooled group.

Findings of the study overall: Recipients of AZD1222 seropositive at baseline numbered only 6 or 7. Donors were mostly white British, more females; clonal diversity possibly underestimated. In all cases, repertoires were sampled only after the peak T cell response.

With regard to this clone: Antigen: not known.

V gave up 7 bases and J gave up 0 bases; unmatched junction bases: 6. The CDR3 covers 16 residues. Germline V CDR1 and CDR2: LNHDA, SQIVND (reference sequence). The table came from immunoSEQ multiplex PCR; TCRdb's copy has only in-frame clones and leaves some out. The sample shows some 130,000 clones, 88% of them seen only once. The chain joins TRBV19 to TRBJ1-6, with 7 bases identical to TRBD1. Here the sequenced sample was peripheral blood, taken on day 0 of AZD1222 vaccination. The TCR originated in an adult in good health. The CDR3 loop reads CASTVRDSSYNSPLHF. CDR3 bases: TGTGCCAGTACCGTAAGGGACAGCTCCTATAATTCACCCCTCCACTTT.